This T cell receptor (beta chain) is drawn from a study of blood T cell repertoires in COVID-19. Study in general: COVID-19 samples from acute and convalescent phases originated in the United States, Italy and Spain. Sources were T cells, B-cell-depleted T cells, or PBMCs; the material itself was cDNA or gDNA.

Per germline, CDR1 SGHTA and CDR2 FQGTGA. The junction had 3 bases not matched to a gene; V was cut back by 6 bases and J by 1 base. CDR3 size: 15 residues. The authors' processing: Estimation of nucleated cell counts relied on the amplification of reference gene primers. Profiling relied on immunoSEQ multiplex PCR, and the TCRdb table lists in-frame clones only, not all of them. V and J calls and clone size are given by that table; D and trimming were obtained from the DNA. The sample has tens of thousands of clones; 90% are singletons. The TCR comes from a man aged 55 to 70 with acute or convalescent COVID-19. Sequencing was done on a sample of peripheral blood. The rearrangement joins TRBV7-3 to TRBJ2-1, with 10 bases matching TRBD2. CDR3: CASRSSGGSYNEQFF. The CDR3 bases are TGTGCCAGCAGATCTAGCGGGGGATCCTACAATGAGCAGTTCTTC.